This TCR beta chain was recovered during a study of blood T cell repertoires in COVID-19 (dated by TCRdb to the early 2020s). Study-wide context: Collaborator samples came from the United States, Italy and Spain and covered acute and convalescent phases of COVID-19. Samples came from the ongoing ImmuneRACE study (first 160 participants) plus 1,254 subjects from 6 global collaborators. Nearly every sample came with metadata listing a de-identified subject ID, COVID-19 status, age in years and sex. HLA class I and class II types, where available, came from metadata supplied by the sample provider rather than from assay-based typing. Subjects who had been exposed to COVID-19, were actively infected with it, or had recovered from it provided the deeply sampled blood TCRbeta repertoires that made up the dataset. The prospective study material was composed of cDNA or gDNA derived from T cells, B-cell-depleted T cells, or PBMCs. The repertoires were released in a freely available public database intended as a resource for research on the immune response to SARS-CoV-2. General study outcomes and caveats: The quantity of clinical and demographic metadata differed by source and by participant and was supplied without curation.

Unmatched junction bases come to 6, with V trimmed by 4 bases and J by 3 bases. The CDR3 covers 16 residues, taking in both the cysteine and the phenylalanine. Just CDR3 DNA is preserved here, 48 bases in frame from base 1. CDR1 and CDR2 are drawn from the germline V gene: MGHRA, YSYEKL. Collaborating institutions collected whole blood in K2EDTA tubes following their own protocols. For TCRbeta analysis, collaborators shipped samples in one of three forms: frozen whole blood, isolated PBMCs, or DNA extracted from either of those sample types. With regard to this clone: Its antigen remains undetermined. No clone much larger than this one lies a single base away; base qualities are absent.

The immunoSEQ Assay, a bias-controlled multiplex PCR, was used to amplify TCRbeta CDR3 regions from genomic DNA. Per the authors' processing: Nucleated cell counts per sample were estimated from amplification of reference gene primers within the assay. To quantify the absolute abundance of each unique TCRbeta CDR3 rearrangement, sequence reads were collapsed and filtered. For each sample, productive Simpson clonality was calculated as the square root of Simpson's diversity index across productive rearrangements. TCRdb holds this immuneACCESS table with in-frame rearrangements only. Some clones are missing; in checked studies, unresolved V genes explain under half, and the rest has no known cause. The DNA gave D and trimming, while V, J and clone size come from that table. The table for this sample lists roughly 230,000 clones; around four fifths of them were counted only once. 8.5% to 10% of the sample is in the top ten clones.

The sample comprised peripheral blood. This TCR was recovered from a man aged 35 to 55 with active or convalescent COVID-19. The chain joins TRBV4-1 to TRBJ2-1; 10 central nucleotides agree with TRBD1. For the CDR3, the sequence is CASSPFGDRGYNEQFF. The DNA sequence is as follows: TGCGCCAGCAGCCCTTTTGGGGACAGGGGCTACAATGAGCAGTTCTTC.